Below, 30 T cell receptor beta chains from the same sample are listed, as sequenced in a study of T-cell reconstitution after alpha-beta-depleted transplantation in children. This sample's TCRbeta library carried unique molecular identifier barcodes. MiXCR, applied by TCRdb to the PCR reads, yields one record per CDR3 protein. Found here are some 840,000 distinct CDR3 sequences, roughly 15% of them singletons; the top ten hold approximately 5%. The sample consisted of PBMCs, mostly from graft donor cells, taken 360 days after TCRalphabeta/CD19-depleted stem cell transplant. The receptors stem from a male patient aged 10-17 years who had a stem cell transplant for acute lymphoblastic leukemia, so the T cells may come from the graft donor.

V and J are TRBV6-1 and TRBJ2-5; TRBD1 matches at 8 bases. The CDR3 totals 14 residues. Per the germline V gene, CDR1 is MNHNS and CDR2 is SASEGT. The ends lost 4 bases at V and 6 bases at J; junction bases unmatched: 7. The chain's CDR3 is CASSGGQGMKTQYF. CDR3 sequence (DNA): TGTGCCAGCAGTGGAGGACAGGGCATGAAGACCCAGTACTTC.

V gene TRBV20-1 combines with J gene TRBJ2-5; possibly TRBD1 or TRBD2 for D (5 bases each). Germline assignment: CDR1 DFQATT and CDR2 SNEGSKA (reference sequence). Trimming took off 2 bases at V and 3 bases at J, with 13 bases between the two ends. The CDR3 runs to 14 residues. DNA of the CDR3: TGCAGTGCTAGACCCCGGGACCACGAAGAGACCCAGTACTTC. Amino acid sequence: CSARPRDHEETQYF.

The chain's CDR3 is CSAKGTGVYEQYF. CDR3 nucleotides: TGCAGCGCAAAAGGGACAGGGGTCTACGAGCAGTACTTC. The chain couples TRBV29-1 to TRBJ2-7; 10 positions match TRBD1. J was trimmed by 3 bases and V by 7 bases; bases with no gene match: 6. Per the germline V gene, CDR1 is SQVTM and CDR2 is ANQGSEA. The CDR3 totals 13 residues.

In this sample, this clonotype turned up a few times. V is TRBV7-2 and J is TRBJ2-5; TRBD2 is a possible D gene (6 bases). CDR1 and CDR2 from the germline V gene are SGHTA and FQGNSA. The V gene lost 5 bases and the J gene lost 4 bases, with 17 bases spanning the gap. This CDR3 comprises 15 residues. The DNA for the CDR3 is TGTGCCAGCAGCCCCCAGGGTTGGAGGGCAGAGACCCAGTACTTC. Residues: CASSPQGWRAETQYF.

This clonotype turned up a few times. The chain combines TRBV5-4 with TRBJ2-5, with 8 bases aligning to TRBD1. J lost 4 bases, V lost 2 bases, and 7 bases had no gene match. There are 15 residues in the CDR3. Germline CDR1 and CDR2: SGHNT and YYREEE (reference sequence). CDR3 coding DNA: TGTGCCAGCAGCTTTCTCAGGGGGCAGGGAGAGACCCAGTACTTC. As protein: CASSFLRGQGETQYF.

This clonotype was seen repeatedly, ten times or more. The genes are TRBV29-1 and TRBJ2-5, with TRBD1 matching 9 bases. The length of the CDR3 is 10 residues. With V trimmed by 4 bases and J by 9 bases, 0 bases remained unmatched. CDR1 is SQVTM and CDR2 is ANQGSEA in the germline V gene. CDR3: CSVGDRAQYF. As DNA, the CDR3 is TGCAGCGTTGGGGACAGGGCCCAGTACTTC.

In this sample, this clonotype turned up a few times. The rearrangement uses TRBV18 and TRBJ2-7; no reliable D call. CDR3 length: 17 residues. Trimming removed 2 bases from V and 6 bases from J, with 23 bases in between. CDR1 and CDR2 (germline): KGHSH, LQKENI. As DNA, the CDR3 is TGTGCCAGCTCACCATTGAGTGCGACTCGCGTTTTGGGCGAGCAGTACTTC. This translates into CASSPLSATRVLGEQYF.

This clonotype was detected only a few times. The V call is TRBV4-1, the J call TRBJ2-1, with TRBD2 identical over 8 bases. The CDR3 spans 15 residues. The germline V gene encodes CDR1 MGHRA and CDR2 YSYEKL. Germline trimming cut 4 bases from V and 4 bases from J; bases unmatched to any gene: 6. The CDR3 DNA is TGCGCCAGCAGCCCCCCGGCGGGAGGATACAATGAGCAGTTCTTC. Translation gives CASSPPAGGYNEQFF.

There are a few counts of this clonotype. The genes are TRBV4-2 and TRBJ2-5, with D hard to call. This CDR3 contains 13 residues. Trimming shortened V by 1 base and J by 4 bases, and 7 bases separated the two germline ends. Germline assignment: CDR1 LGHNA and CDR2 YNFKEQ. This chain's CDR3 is CASSQGGGETQYF. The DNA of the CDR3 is TGTGCCAGCAGCCAAGGGGGTGGAGAGACCCAGTACTTC.

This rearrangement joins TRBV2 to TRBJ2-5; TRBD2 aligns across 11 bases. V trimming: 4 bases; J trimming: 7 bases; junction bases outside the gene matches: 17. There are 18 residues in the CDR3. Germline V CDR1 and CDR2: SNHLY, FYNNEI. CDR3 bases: TGTGCCAGCAGTGTGGGGCTTAGCGGGAGGGCCATGGCTGGGACCCAGTACTTC. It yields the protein CASSVGLSGRAMAGTQYF.

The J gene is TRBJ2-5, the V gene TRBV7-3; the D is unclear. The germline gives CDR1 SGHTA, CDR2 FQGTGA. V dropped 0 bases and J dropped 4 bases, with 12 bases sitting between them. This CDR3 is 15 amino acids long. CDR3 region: CASSLTPDLPETQYF. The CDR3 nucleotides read TGTGCCAGCAGCTTAACGCCCGACCTCCCAGAGACCCAGTACTTC.

The CDR3: CASSLGQGKNEQYF. CDR3 coding DNA: TGCGCCAGCAGCCTCGGACAGGGTAAGAACGAGCAGTACTTC. The J gene is TRBJ2-7, the V gene TRBV4-1; 8 nucleotides agree with TRBD1. This CDR3 is 14 amino acids long. Germline lookup yields CDR1 MGHRA and CDR2 YSYEKL. The J segment lost 5 bases and the V segment lost 4 bases, leaving 7 bases of the junction unmatched.

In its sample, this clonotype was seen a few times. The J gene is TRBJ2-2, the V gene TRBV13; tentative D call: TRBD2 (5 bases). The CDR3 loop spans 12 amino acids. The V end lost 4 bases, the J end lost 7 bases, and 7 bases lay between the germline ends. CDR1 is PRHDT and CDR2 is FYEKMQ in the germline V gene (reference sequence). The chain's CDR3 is CASSSRVGELFF. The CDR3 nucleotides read TGTGCCAGCAGCTCGAGGGTCGGGGAGCTGTTTTTT.

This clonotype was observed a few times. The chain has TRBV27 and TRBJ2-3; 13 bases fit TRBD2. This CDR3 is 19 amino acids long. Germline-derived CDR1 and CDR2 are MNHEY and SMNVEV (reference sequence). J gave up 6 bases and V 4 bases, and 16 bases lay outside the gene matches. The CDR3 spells CASSYLHLLAGGPGDTQYF. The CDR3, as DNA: TGTGCCAGCAGTTACCTCCACCTACTAGCGGGAGGGCCGGGCGATACGCAGTATTTT.

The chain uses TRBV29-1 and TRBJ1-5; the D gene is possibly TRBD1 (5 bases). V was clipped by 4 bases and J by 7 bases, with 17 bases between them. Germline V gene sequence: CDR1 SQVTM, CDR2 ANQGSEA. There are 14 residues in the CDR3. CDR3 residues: CSVGGTADRQPQHF. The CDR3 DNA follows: TGCAGCGTTGGGGGGACCGCTGACCGCCAGCCCCAGCATTTT. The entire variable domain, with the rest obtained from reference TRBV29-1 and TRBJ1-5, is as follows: SAVISQKPSRDICQRGTSLTIQCQVDSQVTMMFWYRQQPGQSLTLIATANQGSEATYESGFVIDKFPISRPNLTFSTLTVSNMSPEDSSIYLCSVGGTADRQPQHFGDGTRLSIL.

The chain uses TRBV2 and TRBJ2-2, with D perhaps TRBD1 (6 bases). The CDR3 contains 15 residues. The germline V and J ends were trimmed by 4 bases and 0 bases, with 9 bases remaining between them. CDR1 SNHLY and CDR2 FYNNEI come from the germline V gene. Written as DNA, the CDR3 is TGTGCCAGCAGTGGAGACAGGCCGAACACCGGGGAGCTGTTTTTT. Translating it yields CASSGDRPNTGELFF.

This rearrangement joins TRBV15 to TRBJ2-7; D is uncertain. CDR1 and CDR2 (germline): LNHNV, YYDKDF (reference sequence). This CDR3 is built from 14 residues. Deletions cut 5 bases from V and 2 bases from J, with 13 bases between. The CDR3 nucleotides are TGTGCCACCAGCCAACGGCTCACCACCTACGAGCAGTACTTC. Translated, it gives CATSQRLTTYEQYF.

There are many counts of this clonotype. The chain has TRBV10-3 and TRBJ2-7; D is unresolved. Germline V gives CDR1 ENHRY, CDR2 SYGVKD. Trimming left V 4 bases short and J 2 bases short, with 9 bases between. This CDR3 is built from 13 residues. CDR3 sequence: CAISVPLTYEQYF. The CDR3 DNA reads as TGTGCCATCAGTGTTCCTTTAACCTACGAGCAGTACTTC.

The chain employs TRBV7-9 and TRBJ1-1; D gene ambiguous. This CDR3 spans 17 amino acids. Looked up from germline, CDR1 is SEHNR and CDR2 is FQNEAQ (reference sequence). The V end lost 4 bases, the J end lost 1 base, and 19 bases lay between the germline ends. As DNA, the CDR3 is TGTGCCAGCAGCTCCCGAGCTTATGGTGGTCAGAACACTGAAGCTTTCTTT. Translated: CASSSRAYGGQNTEAFF.

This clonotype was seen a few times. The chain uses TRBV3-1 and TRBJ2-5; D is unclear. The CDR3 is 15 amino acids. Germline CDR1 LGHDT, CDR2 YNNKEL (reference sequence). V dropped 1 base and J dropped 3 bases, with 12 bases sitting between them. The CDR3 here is CASSQGSAEKETQYF. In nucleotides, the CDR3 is TGTGCCAGCAGCCAAGGGTCGGCAGAAAAAGAGACCCAGTACTTC.

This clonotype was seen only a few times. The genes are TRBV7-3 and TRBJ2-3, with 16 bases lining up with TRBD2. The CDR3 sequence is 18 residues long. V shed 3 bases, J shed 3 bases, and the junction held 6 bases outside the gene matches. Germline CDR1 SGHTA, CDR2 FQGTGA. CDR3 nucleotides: TGTGCCAGCAGCTTCCCGGGACTAGCGGGAGGGCCTACAGATACGCAGTATTTT. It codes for CASSFPGLAGGPTDTQYF.

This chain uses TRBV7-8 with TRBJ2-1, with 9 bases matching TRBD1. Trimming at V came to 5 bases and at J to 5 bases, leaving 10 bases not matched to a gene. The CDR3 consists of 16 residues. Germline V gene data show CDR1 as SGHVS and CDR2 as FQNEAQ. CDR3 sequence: CASSPQGAPRNNEQFF. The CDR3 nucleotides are TGTGCCAGCAGCCCACAGGGGGCGCCTCGCAACAATGAGCAGTTCTTC.

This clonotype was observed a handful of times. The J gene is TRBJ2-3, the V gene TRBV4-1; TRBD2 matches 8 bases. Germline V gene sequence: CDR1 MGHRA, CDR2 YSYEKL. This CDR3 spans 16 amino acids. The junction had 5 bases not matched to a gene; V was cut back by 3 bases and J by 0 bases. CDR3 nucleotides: TGCGCCAGCAGCCAGTTAGCGGGAATGAGCACAGATACGCAGTATTTT. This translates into CASSQLAGMSTDTQYF.

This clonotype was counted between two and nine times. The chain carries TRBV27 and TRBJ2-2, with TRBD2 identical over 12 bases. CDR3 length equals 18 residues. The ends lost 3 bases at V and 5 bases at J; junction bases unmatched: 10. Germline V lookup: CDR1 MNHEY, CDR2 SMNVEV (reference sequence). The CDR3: CASSFLAGGPEGTGELFF. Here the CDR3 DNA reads TGTGCCAGCAGTTTTCTAGCGGGAGGGCCGGAGGGAACCGGGGAGCTGTTTTTT.

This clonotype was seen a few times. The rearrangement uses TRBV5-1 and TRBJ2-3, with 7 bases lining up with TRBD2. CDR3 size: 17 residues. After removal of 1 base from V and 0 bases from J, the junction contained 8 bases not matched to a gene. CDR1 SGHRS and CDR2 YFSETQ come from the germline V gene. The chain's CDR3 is CASSLSVLAASTDTQYF. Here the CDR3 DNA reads TGCGCCAGCAGCTTGTCTGTCCTAGCGGCAAGCACAGATACGCAGTATTTT.

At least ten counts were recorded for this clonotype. The CDR3 DNA follows: TGTGCCACCAGTGATGGCTACGAGCAGTACTTC. This encodes CATSDGYEQYF. This sequence joins TRBV24-1 and TRBJ2-7, with D uncertain. Per the germline V gene, CDR1 is KGHDR and CDR2 is SFDVKD. V lost 3 bases to trimming and J lost 3 bases, with 2 bases between them. The CDR3 runs to 11 residues.

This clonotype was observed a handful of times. The CDR3 DNA follows: TGCAGTGCTCCACCGACAGCCAGCAATGAGCAGTTCTTC. It codes for CSAPPTASNEQFF. The chain uses TRBV20-1 and TRBJ2-1; D possibly corresponds to TRBD1 (5 bases). The length of the CDR3 is 13 residues. CDR1 and CDR2 (germline): DFQATT, SNEGSKA (reference sequence). Between the trimmed V and J ends, which lost 5 bases and 6 bases, there was a span of 14 bases.

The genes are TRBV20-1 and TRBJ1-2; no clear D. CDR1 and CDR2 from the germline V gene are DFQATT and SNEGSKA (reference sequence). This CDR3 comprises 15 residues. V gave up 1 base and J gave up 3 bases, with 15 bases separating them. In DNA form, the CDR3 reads TGCAGTGCTAGAGCGCTCAGGATATTGGACTATGGCTACACCTTC. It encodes CSARALRILDYGYTF.

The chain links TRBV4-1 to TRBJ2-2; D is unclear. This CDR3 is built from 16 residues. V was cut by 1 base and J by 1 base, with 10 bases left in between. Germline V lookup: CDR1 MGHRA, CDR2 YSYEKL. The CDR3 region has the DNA TGCGCCAGCAGCCAAGGCCCCTCCAAGAACACCGGGGAGCTGTTTTTT. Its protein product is CASSQGPSKNTGELFF.

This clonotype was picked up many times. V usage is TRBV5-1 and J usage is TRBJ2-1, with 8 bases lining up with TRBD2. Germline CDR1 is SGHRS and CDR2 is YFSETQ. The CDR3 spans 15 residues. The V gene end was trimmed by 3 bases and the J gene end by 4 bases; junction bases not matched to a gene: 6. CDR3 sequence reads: CASSWTSPTYNEQFF. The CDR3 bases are TGCGCCAGCAGCTGGACTAGCCCCACTTACAATGAGCAGTTCTTC.